This TCR beta chain was retrieved from a study of graft-versus-host responses after intestinal transplantation. Across the whole study: Tacrolimus plus steroids were given to all recipients for approximately 3 years, preceded by anti-thymocyte globulin induction.

Regarding the study as a whole: The recipient marrow held GvH clones, and some of them showed up first in ileum or blood. Within allografts, high graft-versus-host to host-versus-graft clonal ratios were seen among patients with graft-donor T cell macrochimerism.

The ends lost 4 bases at V and 8 bases at J; junction bases unmatched: 7. CDR1 and CDR2 from the germline V gene are SGHVS and FNYEAQ. CDR3 length: 13 amino acids. In this sample, this clone turned up a few times. What it recognizes is unknown. Libraries were prepared by immunoSEQ multiplex PCR; TCRdb keeps only in-frame clonotypes and omits some of them. The table includes over 10,000 clones, almost 85% detected once. The sequenced sample was PBMCs, obtained after intestinal transplantation. The TCR was taken from a human patient who received an intestinal transplant, so some T cells may come from the graft donor. V gene TRBV7-6 combines with J gene TRBJ1-1; 7 nucleotides align to TRBD1. The chain's CDR3 is CASSWNGQEEAFF. The DNA for the CDR3 is TGTGCCAGCAGCTGGAACGGACAGGAAGAAGCTTTCTTT.